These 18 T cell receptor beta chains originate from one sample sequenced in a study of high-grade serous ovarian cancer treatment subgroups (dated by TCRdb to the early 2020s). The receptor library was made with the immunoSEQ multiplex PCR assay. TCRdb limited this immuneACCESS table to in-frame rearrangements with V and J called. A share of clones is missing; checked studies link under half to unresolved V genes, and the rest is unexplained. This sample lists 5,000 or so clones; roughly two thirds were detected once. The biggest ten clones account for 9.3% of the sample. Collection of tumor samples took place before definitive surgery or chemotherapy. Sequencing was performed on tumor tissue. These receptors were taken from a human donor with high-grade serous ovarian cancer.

The CDR3 reads CASSQDGPGQRNQPQHF. In nucleotides, the CDR3 is TGTGCCAGCAGCCAAGATGGTCCGGGACAGCGCAATCAGCCCCAGCATTTT. The rearrangement joins TRBV4-2 to TRBJ1-5; 7 bases are a match to TRBD1. From germline, CDR1 is LGHNA and CDR2 YNFKEQ. The trim removed 0 bases at V and 2 bases at J, leaving 7 bases unmatched. The CDR3 has 17 residues.

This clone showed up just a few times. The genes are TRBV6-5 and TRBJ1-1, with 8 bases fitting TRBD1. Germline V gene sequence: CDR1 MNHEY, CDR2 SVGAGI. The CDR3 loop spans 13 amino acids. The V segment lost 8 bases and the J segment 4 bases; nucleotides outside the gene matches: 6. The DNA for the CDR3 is TGTGCCAGCGGGGACAGGTTGAGCACTGAAGCTTTCTTT. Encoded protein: CASGDRLSTEAFF.

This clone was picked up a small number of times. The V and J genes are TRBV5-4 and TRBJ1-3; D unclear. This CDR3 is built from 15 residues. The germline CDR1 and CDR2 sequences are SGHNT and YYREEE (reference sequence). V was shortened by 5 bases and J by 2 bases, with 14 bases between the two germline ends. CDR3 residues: CASSPGGWTGNTIYF. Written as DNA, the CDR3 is TGTGCCAGCAGTCCGGGAGGGTGGACTGGAAACACCATATATTTT.

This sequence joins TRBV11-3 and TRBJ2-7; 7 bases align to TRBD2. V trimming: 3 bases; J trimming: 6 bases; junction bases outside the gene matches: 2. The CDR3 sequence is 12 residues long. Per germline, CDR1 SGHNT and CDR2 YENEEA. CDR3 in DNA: TGTGCCAGCAGCTTGACGGGGGGCGAGCAGTACTTC. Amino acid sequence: CASSLTGGEQYF.

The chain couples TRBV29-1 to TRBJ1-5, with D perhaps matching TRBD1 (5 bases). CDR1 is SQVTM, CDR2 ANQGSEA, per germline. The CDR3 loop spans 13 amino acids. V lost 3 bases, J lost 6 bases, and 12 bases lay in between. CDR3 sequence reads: CSVEDKVGQPQHF. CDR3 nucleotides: TGCAGCGTTGAGGACAAGGTCGGTCAGCCCCAGCATTTT.

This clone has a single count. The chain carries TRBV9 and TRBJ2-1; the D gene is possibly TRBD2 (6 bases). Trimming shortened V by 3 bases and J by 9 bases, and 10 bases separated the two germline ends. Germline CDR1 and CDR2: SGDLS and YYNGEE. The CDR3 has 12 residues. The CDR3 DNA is TGTGCCAGCAGCGCGGGACTGGGTGAGCAGTTCTTC. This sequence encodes CASSAGLGEQFF.

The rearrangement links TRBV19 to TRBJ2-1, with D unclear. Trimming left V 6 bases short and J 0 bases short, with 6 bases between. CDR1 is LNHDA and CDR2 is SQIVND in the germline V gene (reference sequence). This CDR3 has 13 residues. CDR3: CASRPSSYNEQFF. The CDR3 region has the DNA TGTGCCAGTAGGCCGAGCTCCTACAATGAGCAGTTCTTC.

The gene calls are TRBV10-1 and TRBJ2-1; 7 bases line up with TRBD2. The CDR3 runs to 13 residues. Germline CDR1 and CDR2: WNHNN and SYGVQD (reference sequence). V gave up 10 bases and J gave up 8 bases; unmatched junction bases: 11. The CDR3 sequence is CATRRREDHEQFF. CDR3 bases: TGCGCCACCCGAAGACGGGAGGATCATGAGCAGTTCTTC.

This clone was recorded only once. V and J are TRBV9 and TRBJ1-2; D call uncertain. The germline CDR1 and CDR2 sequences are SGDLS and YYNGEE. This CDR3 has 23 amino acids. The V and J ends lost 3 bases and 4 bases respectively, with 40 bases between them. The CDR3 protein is CASSAPPDGWRAGSWYGIYGYTF. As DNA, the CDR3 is TGTGCCAGCAGCGCCCCGCCCGATGGTTGGAGGGCAGGAAGTTGGTATGGAATCTATGGCTACACCTTC.

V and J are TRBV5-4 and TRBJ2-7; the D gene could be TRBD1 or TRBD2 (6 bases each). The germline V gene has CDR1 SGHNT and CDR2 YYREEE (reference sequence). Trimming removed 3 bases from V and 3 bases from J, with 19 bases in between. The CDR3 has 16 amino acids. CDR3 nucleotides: TGTGCCAGCAGCTCCTACCTACAGGGAGGATACTACGAGCAGTACTTC. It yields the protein CASSSYLQGGYYEQYF.

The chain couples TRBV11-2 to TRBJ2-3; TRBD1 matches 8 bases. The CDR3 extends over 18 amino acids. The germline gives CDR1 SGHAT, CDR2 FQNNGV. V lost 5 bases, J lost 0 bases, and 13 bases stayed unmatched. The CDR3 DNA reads TGTGCCAGCAGCCTACGAGCACCACAGGGGGTTAGCACAGATACGCAGTATTTT. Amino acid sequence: CASSLRAPQGVSTDTQYF.

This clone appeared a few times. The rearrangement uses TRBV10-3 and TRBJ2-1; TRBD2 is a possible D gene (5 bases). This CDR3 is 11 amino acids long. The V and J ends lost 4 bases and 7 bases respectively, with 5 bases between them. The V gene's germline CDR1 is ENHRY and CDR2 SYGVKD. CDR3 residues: CAISAGNEQFF. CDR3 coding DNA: TGTGCCATCAGTGCGGGGAATGAGCAGTTCTTC.

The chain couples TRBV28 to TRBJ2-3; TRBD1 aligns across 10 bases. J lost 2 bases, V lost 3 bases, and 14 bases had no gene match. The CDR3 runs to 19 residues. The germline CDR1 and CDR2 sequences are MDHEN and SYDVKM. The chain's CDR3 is CASSLPLDRGFDYTDTQYF. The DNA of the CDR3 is TGTGCCAGCAGTTTGCCCCTGGACAGGGGGTTTGACTACACAGATACGCAGTATTTT.

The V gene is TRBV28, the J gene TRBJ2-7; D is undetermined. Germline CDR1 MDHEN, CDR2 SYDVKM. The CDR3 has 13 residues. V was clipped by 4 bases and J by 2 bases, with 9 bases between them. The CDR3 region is CASSWNGAYEQYF. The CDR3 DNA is TGTGCCAGCAGTTGGAACGGAGCCTACGAGCAGTACTTC.

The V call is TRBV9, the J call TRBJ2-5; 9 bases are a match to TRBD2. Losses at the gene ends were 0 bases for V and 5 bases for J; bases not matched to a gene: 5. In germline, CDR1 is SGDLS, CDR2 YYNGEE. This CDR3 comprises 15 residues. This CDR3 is CASSVAGTSWETQYF. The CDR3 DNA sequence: TGTGCCAGCAGCGTAGCTGGGACTAGCTGGGAGACCCAGTACTTC. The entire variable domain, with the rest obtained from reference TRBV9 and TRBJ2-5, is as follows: DSGVTQTPKHLITATGQRVTLRCSPRSGDLSVYWYQQSLDQGLQFLIQYYNGEERAKGNILERFSAQQFPDLHSELNLSSLELGDSALYFCASSVAGTSWETQYFGPGTRLLVL.

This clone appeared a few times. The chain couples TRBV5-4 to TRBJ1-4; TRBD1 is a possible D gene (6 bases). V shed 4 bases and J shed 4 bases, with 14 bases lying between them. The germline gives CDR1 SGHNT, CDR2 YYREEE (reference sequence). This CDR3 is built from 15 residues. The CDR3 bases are TGTGCCAGCAGCCCCAACAGGGCCCTTAATGAAAAACTGTTTTTT. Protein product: CASSPNRALNEKLFF.

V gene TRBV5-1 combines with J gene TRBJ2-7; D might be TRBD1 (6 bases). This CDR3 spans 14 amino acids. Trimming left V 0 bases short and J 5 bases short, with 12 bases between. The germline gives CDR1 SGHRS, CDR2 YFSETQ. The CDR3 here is CASSLATGFDEQYF. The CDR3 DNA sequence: TGCGCCAGCAGCTTGGCGACAGGTTTCGACGAGCAGTACTTC.

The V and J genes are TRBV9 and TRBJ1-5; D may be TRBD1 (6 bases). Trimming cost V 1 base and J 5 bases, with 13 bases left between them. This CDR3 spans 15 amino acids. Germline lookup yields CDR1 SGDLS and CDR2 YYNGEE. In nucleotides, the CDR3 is TGTGCCAGCAGCGTAACGTGGGGGCCGGATCAGCCCCAGCATTTT. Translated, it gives CASSVTWGPDQPQHF.